A selection of T cell receptor beta chains follows, all from one sample in a study of cytomegalovirus exposure and HLA in healthy donors. Produced via immunoSEQ multiplex PCR; TCRdb's table is partial and in-frame only. The sample has 150,000 to 180,000 clones; 70% to 80% are singletons. Input material: PBMCs. Receptor source: a young man in good health and CMV-seropositive. The CDR3 runs from the conserved cysteine through the conserved F or W. Fields, in order: V gene, CDR3 protein.

V: TRBV21-1
CDR3: CASSKGAGGINNEQFF

V: TRBV27
CDR3: CASSPLVRVGSNQPQHF

V: TRBV5-8
CDR3: CASSPLTSGSFSYNEQFF

V: TRBV5-1
CDR3: CASSTGTGEQYF

V: TRBV7-7
CDR3: CASSQTMNTEAFF

V: TRBV19
CDR3: CASSQGLIRLREQYF

V: TRBV5-1
CDR3: CASSFYSGTVAREQYF

V: TRBV6-5
CDR3: CASSYGRRPGGYGYTF

V: TRBV7-6
CDR3: CASSLGTTGGSYEQYF

V: TRBV5-5
CDR3: CASSLVRVEQYF

V: TRBV10-3
CDR3: CAIRSSGSYEQYF

V: TRBV28
CDR3: CASSPRGSYNEQFF

V: TRBV5-1
CDR3: CASSFEGQGYTF

V: TRBV5-1
CDR3: CASSPGGTGSYEQYF

V: TRBV27
CDR3: CASTLTGLVDQPQHF

V: TRBV29-1
CDR3: CSVAEPLRVGGNEQFF

V: TRBV7-9
CDR3: CASSHKGGAINNEQFF

V: TRBV4-1
CDR3: CASSQGLLAKNIQYF

V: TRBV28
CDR3: CASSPPSTHEQYF

V: TRBV27
CDR3: CASTGQGRTEAFF

V: TRBV6-1
CDR3: CASSEQGNSPLAKNIQYF

V: TRBV7-2
CDR3: CASSSGTSGGVYNEQFF

V: TRBV6-1
CDR3: CASSIRGTEAFF

V: TRBV28
CDR3: CASSLASAFNYGYTF

V: TRBV19
CDR3: CASKGGANTEAFF

V: TRBV6-5
CDR3: CASSYLTEAFF

V: TRBV15
CDR3: CATSGTSGTAAAGYTF

V: TRBV4-1
CDR3: CASSQDSIGGRAYEQYF

V: TRBV15
CDR3: CATSTMGEGEQYF

V: TRBV7-9
CDR3: CASSVPGTGAGELFF

V: TRBV29-1
CDR3: CSVDVTGINEQFF

V: TRBV5-4
CDR3: CASSSSGDGYTF

V: TRBV27
CDR3: CASGPGPYGYTF

V: TRBV27
CDR3: CASSFRQGPRAEAFF

V: TRBV23-1
CDR3: CASSQSPQATDTQYF

V: TRBV6-1
CDR3: CASSELGTYNEQFF

V: TRBV6-6
CDR3: CASSYSSTGEHGYTF

V: TRBV5-1
CDR3: CASAEGGGTYNEQFF

V: TRBV5-4
CDR3: CASAAGTGNTEAFF

V: TRBV28
CDR3: CASTIRGTYEQYF

V: TRBV15
CDR3: CATGDRLNTEAFF

V: TRBV18
CDR3: CASSLDRGSGNTIYF

V: TRBV4-2
CDR3: CASSPKAGAGVSTEAFF

V: TRBV11-2
CDR3: CASSSQQGMGEPYNEQFF

V: TRBV7-7
CDR3: CASSRAGGPDNEQFF

V: TRBV6-6
CDR3: CASSKPGLVYEQYF

V: TRBV30
CDR3: CAWSVGGAYNEQFF

V: TRBV11-2
CDR3: CASSLGGGSSYNEQFF

V: TRBV2
CDR3: CASSEGQGRLEKLFF

V: TRBV27
CDR3: CASSLSRDRNSPLHF